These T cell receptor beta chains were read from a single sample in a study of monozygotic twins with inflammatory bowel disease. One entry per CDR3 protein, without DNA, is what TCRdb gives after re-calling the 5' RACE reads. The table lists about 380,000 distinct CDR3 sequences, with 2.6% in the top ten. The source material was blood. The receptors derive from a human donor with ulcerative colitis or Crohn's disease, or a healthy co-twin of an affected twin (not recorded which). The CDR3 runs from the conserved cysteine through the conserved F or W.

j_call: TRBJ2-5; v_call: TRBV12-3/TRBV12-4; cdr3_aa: CASSFRGNQETQYF
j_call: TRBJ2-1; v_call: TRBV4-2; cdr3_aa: CASSQPAGGLWGEQFF
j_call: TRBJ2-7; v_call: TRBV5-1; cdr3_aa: CASSLGSGQPAGGQYF
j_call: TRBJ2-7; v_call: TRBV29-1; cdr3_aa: CSVELQTAGPYEQYF
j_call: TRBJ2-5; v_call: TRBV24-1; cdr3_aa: CATSDPRDPRKETQYF
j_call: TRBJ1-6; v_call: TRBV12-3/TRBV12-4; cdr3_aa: CASSLRTGGSPLHF
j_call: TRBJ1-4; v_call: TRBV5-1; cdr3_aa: CASSTQGATNEKLFF
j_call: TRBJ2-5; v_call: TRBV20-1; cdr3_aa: CSARERDADKETQYF
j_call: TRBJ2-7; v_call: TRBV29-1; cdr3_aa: CSGTPGPPYEQYF
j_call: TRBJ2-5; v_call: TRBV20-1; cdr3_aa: CSAGRVSAGETQYF
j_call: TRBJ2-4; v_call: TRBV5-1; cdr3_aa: CASSLAWGGLAKNIQYF
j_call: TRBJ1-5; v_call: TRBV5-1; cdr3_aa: CASRAGRASNQPQHF
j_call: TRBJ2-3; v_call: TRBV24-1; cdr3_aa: CATSDTGQGRAQYF
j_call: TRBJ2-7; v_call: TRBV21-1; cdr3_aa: CASSPELYEQYF
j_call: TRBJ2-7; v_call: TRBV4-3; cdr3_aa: CASSQDFHSSYEQYF
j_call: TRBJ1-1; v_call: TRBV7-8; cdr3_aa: CASSNLVGDRDTEAFF
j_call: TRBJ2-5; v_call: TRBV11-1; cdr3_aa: CASSYGHDTRETQYF
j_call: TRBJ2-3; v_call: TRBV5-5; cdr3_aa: CASSSNLWGAGERDTQYF
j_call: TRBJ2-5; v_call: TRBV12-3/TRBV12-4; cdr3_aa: CASSFRTGDETQYF
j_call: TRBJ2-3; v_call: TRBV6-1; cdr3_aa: CASSEATSGGITDTQYF
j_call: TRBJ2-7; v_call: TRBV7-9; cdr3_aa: CASSSTASVYF
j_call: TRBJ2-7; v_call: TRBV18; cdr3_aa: CASSPRLGLNDEQYF
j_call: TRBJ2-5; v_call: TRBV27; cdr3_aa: CASSLYRQETQYF
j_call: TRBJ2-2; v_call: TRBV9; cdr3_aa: CASSVGGTPTGELFF
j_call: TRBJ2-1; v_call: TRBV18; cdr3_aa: CASSPQGSDYNEQFF
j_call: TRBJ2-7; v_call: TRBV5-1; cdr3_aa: CASSLVASEQYF
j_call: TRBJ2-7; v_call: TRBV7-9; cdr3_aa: CASTGIGTPYEQYF
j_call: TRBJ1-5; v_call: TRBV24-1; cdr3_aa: CATSVGESNQPQHF
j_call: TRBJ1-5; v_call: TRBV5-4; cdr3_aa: CASSPPEKWAQHF
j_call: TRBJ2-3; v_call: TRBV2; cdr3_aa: CASTTGWTDTQYF
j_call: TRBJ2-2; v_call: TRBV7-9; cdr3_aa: CASGDKLTGELFF
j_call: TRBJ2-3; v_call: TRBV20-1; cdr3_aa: CSARGDDRSSTDTQYF
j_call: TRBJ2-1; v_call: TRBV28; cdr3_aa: CASSSSLSSYNEQFF
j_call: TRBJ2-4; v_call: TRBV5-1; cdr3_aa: CASSLGTAKNIQYF
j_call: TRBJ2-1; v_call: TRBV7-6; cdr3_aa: CASSLSVSGGLENNEQFF
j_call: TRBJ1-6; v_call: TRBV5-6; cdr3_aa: CASSLGNYSPLHF
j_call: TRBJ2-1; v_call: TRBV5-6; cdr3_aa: CASSLIVGTYNEQFF
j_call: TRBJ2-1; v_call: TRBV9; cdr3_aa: CASSVDFGTDNEQFF
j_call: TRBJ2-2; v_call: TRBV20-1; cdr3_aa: CSARYPRGRTTGELFF